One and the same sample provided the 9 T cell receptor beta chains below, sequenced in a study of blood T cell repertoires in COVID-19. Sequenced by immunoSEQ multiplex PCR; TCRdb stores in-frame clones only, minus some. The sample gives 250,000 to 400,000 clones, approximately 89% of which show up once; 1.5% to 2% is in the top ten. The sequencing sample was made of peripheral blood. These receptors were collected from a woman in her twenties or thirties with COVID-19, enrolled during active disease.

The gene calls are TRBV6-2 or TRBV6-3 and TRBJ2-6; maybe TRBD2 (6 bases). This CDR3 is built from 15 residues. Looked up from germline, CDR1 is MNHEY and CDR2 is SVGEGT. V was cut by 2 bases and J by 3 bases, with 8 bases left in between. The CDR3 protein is CASSYMGGGANVLTF. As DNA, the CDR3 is TGTGCCAGCAGTTACATGGGAGGTGGGGCCAACGTCCTGACTTTC.

The CDR3, as DNA: TGTGCCAGCAGCTTGTGGGGAATGGGGGGTAACTATGGCTACACCTTC. Translating it yields CASSLWGMGGNYGYTF. The chain couples TRBV5-6 to TRBJ1-2; tentatively, D is TRBD1 (5 bases). Germline lookup yields CDR1 SGHDT and CDR2 YYEEEE. CDR3 length equals 16 residues. Trimming shortened V by 1 base and J by 1 base, and 14 bases separated the two germline ends.

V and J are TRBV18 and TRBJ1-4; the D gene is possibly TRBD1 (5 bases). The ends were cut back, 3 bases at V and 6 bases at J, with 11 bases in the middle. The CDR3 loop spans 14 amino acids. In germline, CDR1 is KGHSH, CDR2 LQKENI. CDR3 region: CASSPQGLDEKLFF. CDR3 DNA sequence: TGTGCCAGCTCACCCCAGGGATTAGATGAAAAACTGTTTTTT.

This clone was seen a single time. The CDR3 DNA reads as TGTGCCAGCAGCCAAGATGTCTTGTGGGCGGGGGGGAGTGAAGCTTTCTTT. Its translation: CASSQDVLWAGGSEAFF. The chain employs TRBV14 and TRBJ1-1, with D perhaps TRBD1 (5 bases). This CDR3 has 17 amino acids. The germline gives CDR1 SGHDN, CDR2 FVKESK. Trimming took off 0 bases at V and 7 bases at J, with 21 bases between the two ends.

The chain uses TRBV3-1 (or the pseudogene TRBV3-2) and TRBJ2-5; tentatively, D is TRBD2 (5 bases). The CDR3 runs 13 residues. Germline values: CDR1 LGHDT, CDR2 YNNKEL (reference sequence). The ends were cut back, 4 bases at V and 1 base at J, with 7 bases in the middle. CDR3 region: CASSRTGQETQYF. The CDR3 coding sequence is TGTGCCAGCAGCCGGACTGGCCAAGAGACCCAGTACTTC.

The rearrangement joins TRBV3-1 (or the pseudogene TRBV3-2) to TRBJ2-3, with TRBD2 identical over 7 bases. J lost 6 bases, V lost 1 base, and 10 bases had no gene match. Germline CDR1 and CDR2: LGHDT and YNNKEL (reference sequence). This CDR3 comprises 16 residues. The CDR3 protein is CASSQGGGGGGDTQYF. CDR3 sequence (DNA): TGTGCCAGCAGCCAAGGTGGCGGGGGTGGAGGGGATACGCAGTATTTT.

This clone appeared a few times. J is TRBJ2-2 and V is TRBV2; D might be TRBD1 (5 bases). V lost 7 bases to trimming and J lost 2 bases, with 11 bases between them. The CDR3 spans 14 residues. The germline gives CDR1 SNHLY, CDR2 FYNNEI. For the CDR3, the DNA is TGTGCCAGCATGCCTACAGGAAACACCGGGGAGCTGTTTTTT. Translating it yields CASMPTGNTGELFF.

Written as DNA, the CDR3 is TGTGCCAGCAGCTTAGGGACAGGTCAGGGCTGGAATCAGCCCCAGCATTTT. Translated, it gives CASSLGTGQGWNQPQHF. V usage is TRBV7-2 and J usage is TRBJ1-5; 7 bases match TRBD1. The CDR3 sequence is 17 residues long. The germline V gene has CDR1 SGHTA and CDR2 FQGNSA. Germline trimming cut 1 base from V and 4 bases from J; bases unmatched to any gene: 10.

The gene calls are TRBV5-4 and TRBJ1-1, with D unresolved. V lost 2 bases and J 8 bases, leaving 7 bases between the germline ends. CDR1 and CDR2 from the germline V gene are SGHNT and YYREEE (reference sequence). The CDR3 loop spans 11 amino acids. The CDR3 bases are TGTGCCAGCAGCTTTGGCCAAGAAGCTTTCTTT. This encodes CASSFGQEAFF.